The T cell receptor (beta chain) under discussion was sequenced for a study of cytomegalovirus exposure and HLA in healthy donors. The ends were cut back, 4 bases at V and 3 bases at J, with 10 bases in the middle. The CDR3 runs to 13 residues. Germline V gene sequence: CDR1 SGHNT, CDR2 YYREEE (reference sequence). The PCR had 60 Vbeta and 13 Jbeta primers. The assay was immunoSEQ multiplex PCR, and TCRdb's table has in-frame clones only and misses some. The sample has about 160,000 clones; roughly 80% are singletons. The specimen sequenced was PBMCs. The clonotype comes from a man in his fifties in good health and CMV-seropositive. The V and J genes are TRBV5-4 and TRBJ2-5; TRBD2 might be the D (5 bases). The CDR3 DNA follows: TGTGCCAGCAGCCGGGGAGCGAAAGAGACCCAGTACTTC. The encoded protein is CASSRGAKETQYF.